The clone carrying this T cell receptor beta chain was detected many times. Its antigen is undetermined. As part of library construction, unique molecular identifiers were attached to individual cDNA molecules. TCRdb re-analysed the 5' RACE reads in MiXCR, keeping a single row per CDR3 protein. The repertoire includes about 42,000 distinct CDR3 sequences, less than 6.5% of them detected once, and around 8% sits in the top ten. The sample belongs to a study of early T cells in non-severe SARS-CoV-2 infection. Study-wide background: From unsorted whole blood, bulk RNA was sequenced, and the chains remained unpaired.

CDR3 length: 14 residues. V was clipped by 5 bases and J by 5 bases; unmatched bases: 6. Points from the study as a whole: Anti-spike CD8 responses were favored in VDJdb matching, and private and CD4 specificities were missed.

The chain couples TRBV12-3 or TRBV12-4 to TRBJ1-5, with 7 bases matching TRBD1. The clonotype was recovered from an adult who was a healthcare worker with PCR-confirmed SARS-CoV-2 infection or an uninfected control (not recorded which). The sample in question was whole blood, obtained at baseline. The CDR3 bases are TGTGCCAGCAGTCACTGGGACAGTTATCAGCCCCAGCATTTT. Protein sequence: CASSHWDSYQPQHF.